This TCR beta chain is from a study of CD8+ T cells in alopecia areata. Overall study results and limits: In scalp and blood during tofacitinib, many expanded lesional clones persisted.

Indicated treatment: oral pan-JAK inhibitor, 5-10 mg twice daily. Comment on this clone: The antigen is undetermined.

Extraction and reverse transcription of RNA yielded cDNA as the sequencing template. Assay: immunoSEQ multiplex PCR; the TCRdb copy retains only in-frame clones and omits some. The sample includes around 200,000 clones, roughly 64% seen only once; the top ten take roughly 12%. The CDR3 is made up of 17 amino acids. Germline CDR1 SGHRS, CDR2 YFSETQ. Trimming cost V 2 bases and J 0 bases; bases outside gene matches: 9. The genes are TRBV5-1 and TRBJ2-7, with TRBD1 identical over 9 bases. The source was CD8+ T cells sorted from blood, collected at week 24, from a patient treated with tofacitinib. The clonotype was recovered from a human donor with alopecia areata. The CDR3 spells CASSLNQDRGSSYEQYF. As DNA, the CDR3 is TGCGCCAGCAGCTTAAACCAGGACAGGGGAAGCTCCTACGAGCAGTACTTC.